This note documents a single T cell receptor (beta chain) sequence. The data were produced by immunoSEQ multiplex PCR, yet TCRdb's version contains in-frame clones alone and is incomplete. The sample has under 200,000 clones, about 80% seen once; the top ten hold around a fifth. This sample stems from a study of blood T cell repertoires in COVID-19. Study-level background: Two negative PCRs, clearance, or symptom resolution had been documented for recovered Cohort 3 donors.

With 3 bases clipped from V and 6 bases from J, the junction kept 3 bases outside the gene matches. The CDR3 covers 14 residues. Germline V gene sequence: CDR1 KGHSH, CDR2 LQKENI. Assignments of participants to cohorts depended upon their own reported clinical history. The rearrangement uses TRBV18 and TRBJ1-3, with 9 bases identical to TRBD1. The sequenced material came from PBMCs or T cells enriched from blood (not recorded which). This receptor was identified in an older woman in a cohort exposed to, infected with or recovered from COVID-19 (not recorded which). Written as DNA, the CDR3 is TGTGCCAGCTCACCGGGACAGGGCACAAACACCATATATTTT. Amino acids: CASSPGQGTNTIYF. Supplemented by reference TRBV18 and TRBJ1-3, the full variable domain reads NAGVMQNPRHLVRRRGQEARLRCSPMKGHSHVYWYRQLPEEGLKFMVYLQKENIIDESGMPKERFSAEFPKEGPSILRIQQVVRGDSAAYFCASSPGQGTNTIYFGEGSWLTVV.